This T cell receptor beta chain was observed in a study of CXCR3-negative and CXCR3-positive naive CD8 T cells (dated by TCRdb to the late 2010s). About the study as a whole: In total, roughly 140 million TRB reads were obtained, which works out to roughly 1.5 +/- 0.3 million reads per library. The diversity and physicochemical repertoire analyses included around 10 donors pooled from two independent experiments. Naive subsets from 5 or 6 donors and memory cells from 3 donors were included in the TRBV-TRBJ cluster analysis. Broader findings and caveats from the paper: Because CXCR3 expression was partially decreased after cryopreservation, freshly isolated PBMCs were used for most assays. Both naive subsets had comparably high repertoire diversity, while memory CD8+ T cells had much lower repertoire diversity. Naive CXCR3-negative and CXCR3-positive cells from the same donor showed similar TRBV-TRBJ usage, whereas memory cells showed distinct patterns. Because surface CD5, which is linked to self-reactivity in mice, was comparable between the naive subsets, TCR interaction strength was also inferred from the physicochemical properties of TRB CDR3s. TRB CDR3s from CXCR3-positive naive cells showed higher hydrophobicity (lower Kidera factor 4), lower energy, and higher strength and volume indices than CXCR3-negative naive cells.

For this clonotype: It has no known antigen specificity.

TCRdb records NextSeq 550 as the sequencer. The Human TCR Profiling Kit (MiLaboratory) was used to prepare UMI-labeled 5' RACE TRB cDNA libraries. The full amount of extracted RNA was used for cDNA synthesis, and the full amount of resulting cDNA was used for PCR amplification. The libraries were made side by side, with each library going through the same number of PCR cycles. As for how the authors treated the data: With a requirement of at least two reads per UMI, MIGEC and MiXCR extracted about 53,000 +/- 9,400 unique UMI-labeled TRB cDNA molecules per library. On average, about 40,000 +/- 10,000 functional in-frame TRB CDR3 nucleotide clonotypes lacking stop codons were found per library. After downsampling to 5000 UMI-labeled TRB molecules per sample, diversity metrics such as normalized Shannon-Wiener and Chao1 were calculated in VDJtools. VDJtools computed clonotype-size-weighted physicochemical properties of the central five CDR3 residues: interaction energy, strength, volume and Kidera factor 4. Reprocessed by TCRdb, the reads give a single entry per CDR3 protein sequence, without DNA. None of the V and J calls come from the authors' own analysis; TCRdb made them. This sample's listing comprises about 130,000 distinct CDR3 sequences. Jointly, the top ten make up roughly 0.29% of the sample.

Each CD8+ T cell subset was flow-sorted in triplicate, with 300,000 cells per subset placed directly into RLT lysis buffer. To keep memory contaminants out, a stringent definition of naive CD8+ T cells was applied: CD45RO-CCR7+CD27+CD95-. Standard density gradient centrifugation was used to isolate peripheral blood mononuclear cells from buffy coats. A FACSAria III was used to flow-sort naive CXCR3-negative and CXCR3-positive CD8+ T cells. Total RNA was extracted from sorted cells using an RNeasy Mini Kit. The germline V gene (reference sequence) specifies LNHDA as CDR1 and SQIVND as CDR2. The CDR3 measures 13 amino acids from cysteine to phenylalanine. No nucleotide data were recorded.

The sequence links TRBV19 to TRBJ2-7; TCRdb picks TRBD1, but there is no DNA to check that call. The sample consisted of naive CXCR3- CD8+ T cells from blood. According to the study, the label for this sample's cell subset or site signals: CD45RO-CCR7+CD27+CD95- naive CD8+ T cells lacking CXCR3 (TNR3-). The sequence derives from a human donor in good health. Some clones in this sample may be carry-over from other donors' samples. For the CDR3, the sequence is CASSRDRANEQYF.